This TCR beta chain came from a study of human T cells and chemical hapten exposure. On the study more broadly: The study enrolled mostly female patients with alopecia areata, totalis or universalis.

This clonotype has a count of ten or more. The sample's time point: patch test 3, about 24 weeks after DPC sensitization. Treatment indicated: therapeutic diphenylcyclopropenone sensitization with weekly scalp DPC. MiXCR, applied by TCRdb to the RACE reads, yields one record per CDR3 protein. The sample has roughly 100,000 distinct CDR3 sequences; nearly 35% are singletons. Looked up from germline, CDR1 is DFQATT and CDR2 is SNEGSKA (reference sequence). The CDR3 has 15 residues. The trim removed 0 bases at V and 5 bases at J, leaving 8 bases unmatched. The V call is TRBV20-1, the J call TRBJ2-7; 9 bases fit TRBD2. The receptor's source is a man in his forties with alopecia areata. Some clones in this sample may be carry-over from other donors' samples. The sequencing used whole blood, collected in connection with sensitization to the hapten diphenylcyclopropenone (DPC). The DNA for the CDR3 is TGCAGTGCTAGAGATATTCGCGGGAGGGCCAACGAGCAGTACTTC. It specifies CSARDIRGRANEQYF.